Below are 12 T cell receptor beta chains sequenced from a single sample in a study of cytomegalovirus exposure and HLA in healthy donors. 13 Jbeta primers and 60 Vbeta primers were used for the PCR. The protocol was immunoSEQ multiplex PCR, while the TCRdb copy is restricted to in-frame clones and leaves out a portion. The data hold some 200,000 clones, with 80% to 85% observed a single time. The sequenced material came from PBMCs. The receptors were sampled from a young woman in good health and CMV-seronegative.

The V and J genes are TRBV28 and TRBJ2-7; maybe TRBD1 (5 bases). V was clipped by 7 bases and J by 6 bases, with 16 bases between them. CDR1 is MDHEN and CDR2 is SYDVKM in the germline V gene. The CDR3 extends over 13 amino acids. In nucleotides, the CDR3 is TGTGCCAGCAACGTGGGGCGGACCGGCGAGCAGTACTTC. The encoded protein is CASNVGRTGEQYF.

The rearrangement links TRBV27 to TRBJ1-1, with 11 bases lining up with TRBD1. Germline loops: CDR1 MNHEY, CDR2 SMNVEV (reference sequence). The CDR3 covers 14 residues. V lost 6 bases to trimming and J lost 4 bases; unmatched junction nucleotides: 4. The CDR3 region is CASRDRGLSTEAFF. The CDR3 DNA reads TGTGCCAGCAGGGACAGGGGGCTGAGCACTGAAGCTTTCTTT.

The chain joins TRBV27 to TRBJ2-7, with 10 bases matching TRBD2. Germline V CDR1 and CDR2: MNHEY, SMNVEV (reference sequence). Germline trimming cut 5 bases from V and 5 bases from J; bases unmatched to any gene: 6. The CDR3 is made up of 14 amino acids. CDR3 bases: TGTGCCAGCAGTCTCCTAGCGGGAGTAGACGAGCAGTACTTC. This encodes CASSLLAGVDEQYF.

The CDR3 loop reads CASSVATRGLASLDEQFF. The CDR3 bases are TGTGCCAGCAGCGTAGCTACGAGAGGGCTAGCCTCTTTAGATGAGCAGTTCTTC. This sequence joins TRBV9 and TRBJ2-1; D may be TRBD2 (5 bases). From germline, CDR1 is SGDLS and CDR2 YYNGEE. The V gene lost 0 bases and the J gene lost 8 bases, with 24 bases spanning the gap. The CDR3 loop spans 18 amino acids.

Remarks on this clone: A junction end diverges from the germline sequence, so it may reflect a read error. The CDR3 protein is CSSSPLYGYTF. The CDR3 nucleotides read TGTTCCAGCAGCCCCCTCTATGGCTACACCTTC. The V call is TRBV7-9, the J call TRBJ1-2; D uncertain. Germline CDR1 reads SEHNR; CDR2 reads FQNEAQ (reference sequence). The CDR3 contains 11 residues.

The DNA for the CDR3 is TGTGCCAGCCGGGGACTAGCGGAGGAGACCCAGTACTTC. As protein: CASRGLAEETQYF. The J gene is TRBJ2-5, the V gene TRBV7-2; 11 bases are a match to TRBD2. The CDR3 consists of 13 residues. V gave up 8 bases and J gave up 5 bases; unmatched junction bases: 4. Germline lookup yields CDR1 SGHTA and CDR2 FQGNSA.

The rearrangement links TRBV5-5 to TRBJ2-7, with no clear D. Per the germline V gene, CDR1 is SGHKS and CDR2 is YYEKEE (reference sequence). The CDR3 consists of 12 residues. V lost 0 bases and J 6 bases, leaving 7 bases between the germline ends. DNA for the CDR3: TGTGCCAGCAGCTTGGTCTCGGGCGAGCAGTACTTC. This codes for CASSLVSGEQYF. The full variable domain, completed using reference TRBV5-5 and TRBJ2-7, is DAGVTQSPTHLIKTRGQQVTLRCSPISGHKSVSWYQQVLGQGPQFIFQYYEKEERGRGNFPDRFSARQFPNYSSELNVNALLLGDSALYLCASSLVSGEQYFGPGTRLTVT.

This chain links TRBV27 with TRBJ2-2; D is unclear. The length of the CDR3 is 13 residues. Germline values: CDR1 MNHEY, CDR2 SMNVEV (reference sequence). Between the trimmed V and J ends, which lost 1 base and 4 bases, there was a span of 4 bases. The CDR3 reads CASSLYGTGELFF. The CDR3 region has the DNA TGTGCCAGCAGTTTATACGGCACCGGGGAGCTGTTTTTT.

This clone was recorded only once. The rearrangement joins TRBV7-8 to TRBJ2-6; tentatively, D is TRBD2 (6 bases). V lost 1 base and J 0 bases, leaving 10 bases between the germline ends. Per the germline V gene, CDR1 is SGHVS and CDR2 is FQNEAQ. CDR3 length: 17 amino acids. The CDR3 sequence is CASSLDSGGSGANVLTF. CDR3 sequence (DNA): TGTGCCAGCAGCTTAGATAGCGGCGGCTCTGGGGCCAACGTCCTGACTTTC.

In its sample, this clone was seen a few times. The chain employs TRBV27 and TRBJ2-1; 8 bases agree with TRBD2. This CDR3 has 15 residues. V gave up 6 bases and J gave up 2 bases; unmatched junction bases: 6. Germline V lookup: CDR1 MNHEY, CDR2 SMNVEV (reference sequence). The CDR3 protein is CASSSELAAYNEQFF. CDR3 in DNA: TGTGCCAGCAGCTCCGAACTAGCGGCCTACAATGAGCAGTTCTTC.

V and J are TRBV5-6 and TRBJ2-7; 7 positions match TRBD2. There are 15 residues in the CDR3. Germline trimming cut 4 bases from V and 4 bases from J; bases unmatched to any gene: 11. In germline, CDR1 is SGHDT, CDR2 YYEEEE. The CDR3: CASSHGLAVNYEQYF. CDR3 sequence (DNA): TGTGCCAGCAGCCACGGGCTAGCGGTAAATTACGAGCAGTACTTC.

The rearrangement links TRBV9 to TRBJ2-5, with D tentatively TRBD1 (5 bases). Trimming stripped 0 bases from V and 1 base from J, with 10 bases between. Looked up from germline, CDR1 is SGDLS and CDR2 is YYNGEE. The CDR3 runs to 15 residues. Here the CDR3 DNA reads TGTGCCAGCAGCGTAGAGGGGTCAGCCCAAGAGACCCAGTACTTC. Translated: CASSVEGSAQETQYF.